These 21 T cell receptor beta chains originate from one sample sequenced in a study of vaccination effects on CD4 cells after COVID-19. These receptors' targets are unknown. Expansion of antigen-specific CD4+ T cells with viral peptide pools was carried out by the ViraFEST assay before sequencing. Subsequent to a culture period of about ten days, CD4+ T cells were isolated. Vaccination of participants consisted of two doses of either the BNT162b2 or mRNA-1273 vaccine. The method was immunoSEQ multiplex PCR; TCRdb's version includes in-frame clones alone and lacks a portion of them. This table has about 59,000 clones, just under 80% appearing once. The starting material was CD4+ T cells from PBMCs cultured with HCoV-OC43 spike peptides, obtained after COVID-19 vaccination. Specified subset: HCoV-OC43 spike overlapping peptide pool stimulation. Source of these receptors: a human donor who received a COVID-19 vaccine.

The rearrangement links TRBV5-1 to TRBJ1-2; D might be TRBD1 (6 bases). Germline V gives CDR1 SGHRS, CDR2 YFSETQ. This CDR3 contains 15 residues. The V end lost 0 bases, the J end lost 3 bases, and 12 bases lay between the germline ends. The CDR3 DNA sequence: TGCGCCAGCAGCTTGGCTCCGGGGGCTGACTATGGCTACACCTTC. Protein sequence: CASSLAPGADYGYTF. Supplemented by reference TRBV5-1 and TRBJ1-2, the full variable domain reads KAGVTQTPRYLIKTRGQQVTLSCSPISGHRSVSWYQQTPGQGLQFLFEYFSETQRNKGNFPGRFSGRQFSNSRSEMNVSTLELGDSALYLCASSLAPGADYGYTFGSGTRLTVV.

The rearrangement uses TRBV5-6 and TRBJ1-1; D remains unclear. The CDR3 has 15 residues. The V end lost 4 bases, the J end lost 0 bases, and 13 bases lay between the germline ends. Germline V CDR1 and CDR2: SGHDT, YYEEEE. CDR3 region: CASSPLQNLNTEAFF. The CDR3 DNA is TGTGCCAGCAGCCCGTTACAGAATTTGAACACTGAAGCTTTCTTT.

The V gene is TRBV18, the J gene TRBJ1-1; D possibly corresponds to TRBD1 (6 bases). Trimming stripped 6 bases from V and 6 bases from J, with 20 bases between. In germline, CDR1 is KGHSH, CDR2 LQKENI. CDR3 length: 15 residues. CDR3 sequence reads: CASSPLTGAAAEAFF. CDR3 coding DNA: TGTGCCAGCTCTCCTTTGACAGGCGCAGCAGCTGAAGCTTTCTTT.

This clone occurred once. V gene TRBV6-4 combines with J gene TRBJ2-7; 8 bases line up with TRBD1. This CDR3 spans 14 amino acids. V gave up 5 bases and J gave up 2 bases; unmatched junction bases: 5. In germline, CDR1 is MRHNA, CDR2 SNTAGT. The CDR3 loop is CASSRGQGTYEQYV. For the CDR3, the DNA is TGTGCCAGCAGTCGAGGACAGGGAACCTACGAGCAGTACGTC.

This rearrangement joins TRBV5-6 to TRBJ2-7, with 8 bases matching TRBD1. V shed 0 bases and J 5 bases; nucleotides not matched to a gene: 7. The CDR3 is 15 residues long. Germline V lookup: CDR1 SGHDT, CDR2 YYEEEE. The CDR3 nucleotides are TGTGCCAGCAGCTTGGGGACAGGGCGGCAACACGAGCAGTACGTC. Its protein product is CASSLGTGRQHEQYV.

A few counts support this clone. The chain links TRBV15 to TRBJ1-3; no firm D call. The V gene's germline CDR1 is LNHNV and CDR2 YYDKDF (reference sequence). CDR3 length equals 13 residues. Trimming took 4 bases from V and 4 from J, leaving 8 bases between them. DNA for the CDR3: TGTGCCACCAGCATGGTCGAAGGAAACACCATATATTTT. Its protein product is CATSMVEGNTIYF. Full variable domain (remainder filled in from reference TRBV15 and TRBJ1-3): DAMVIQNPRYQVTQFGKPVTLSCSQTLNHNVMYWYQQKSSQAPKLLFHYYDKDFNNEADTPDNFQSRRPNTSFCFLDIRSPGLGDTAMYLCATSMVEGNTIYFGEGSWLTVV.

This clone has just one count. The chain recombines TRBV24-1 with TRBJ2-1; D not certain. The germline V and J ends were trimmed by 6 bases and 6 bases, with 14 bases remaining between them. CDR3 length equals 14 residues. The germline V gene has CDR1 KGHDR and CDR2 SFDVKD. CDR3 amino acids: CATSSRQTINEQFF. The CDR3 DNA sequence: TGTGCCACCAGTTCGAGACAAACAATCAATGAGCAGTTCTTC.

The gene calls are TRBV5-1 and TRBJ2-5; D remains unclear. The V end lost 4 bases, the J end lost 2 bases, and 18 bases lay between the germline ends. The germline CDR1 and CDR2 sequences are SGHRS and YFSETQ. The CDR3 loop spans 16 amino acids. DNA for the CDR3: TGCGCCAGCAGCCCGGATGCCGGCCGGTCGCAAGAGACCCAGTACTTC. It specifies CASSPDAGRSQETQYF.

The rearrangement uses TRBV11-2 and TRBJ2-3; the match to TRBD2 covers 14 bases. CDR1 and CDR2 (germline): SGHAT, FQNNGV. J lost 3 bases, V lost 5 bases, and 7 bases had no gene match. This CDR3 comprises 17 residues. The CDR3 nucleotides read TGTGCCAGCAGCATAAGACGGACTAGCGGGGGGACAGATACGCAGTATTTT. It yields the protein CASSIRRTSGGTDTQYF.

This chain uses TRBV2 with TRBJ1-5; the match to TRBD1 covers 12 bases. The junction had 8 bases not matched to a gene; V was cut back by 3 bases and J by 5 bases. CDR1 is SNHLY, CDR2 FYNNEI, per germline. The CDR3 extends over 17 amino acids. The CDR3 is CASSDGGQGAIYQPQHF. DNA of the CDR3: TGTGCCAGCAGTGACGGGGGACAGGGGGCCATCTATCAGCCCCAGCATTTT.

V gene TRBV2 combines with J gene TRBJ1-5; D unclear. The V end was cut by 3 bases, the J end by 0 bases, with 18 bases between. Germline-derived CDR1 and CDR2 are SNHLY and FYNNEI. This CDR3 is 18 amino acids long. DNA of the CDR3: TGTGCCAGCAGTGATAATGGGCCAGTAAGCCTTAGCAATCAGCCCCAGCATTTT. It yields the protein CASSDNGPVSLSNQPQHF.

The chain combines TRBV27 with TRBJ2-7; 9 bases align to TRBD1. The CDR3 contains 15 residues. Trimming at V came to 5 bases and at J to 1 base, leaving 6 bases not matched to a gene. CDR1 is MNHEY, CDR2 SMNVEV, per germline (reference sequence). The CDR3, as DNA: TGTGCCAGCAGTAGTAGGACAGGGGTATCCTACGAGCAGTACGTC. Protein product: CASSSRTGVSYEQYV.

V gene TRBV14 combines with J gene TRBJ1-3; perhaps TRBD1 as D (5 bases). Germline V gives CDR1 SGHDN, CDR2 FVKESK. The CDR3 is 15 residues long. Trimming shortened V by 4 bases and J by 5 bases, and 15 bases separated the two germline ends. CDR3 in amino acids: CASSRDGSLRNTIYF. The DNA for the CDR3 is TGTGCCAGCAGCCGGGACGGTTCCCTGCGAAACACCATATATTTT.

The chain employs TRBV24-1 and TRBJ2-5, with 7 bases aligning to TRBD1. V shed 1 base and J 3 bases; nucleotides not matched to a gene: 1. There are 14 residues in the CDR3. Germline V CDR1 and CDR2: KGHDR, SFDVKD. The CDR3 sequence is CATSDFDREETQYF. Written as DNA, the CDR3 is TGTGCCACCAGTGATTTCGACAGGGAAGAGACCCAGTACTTC.

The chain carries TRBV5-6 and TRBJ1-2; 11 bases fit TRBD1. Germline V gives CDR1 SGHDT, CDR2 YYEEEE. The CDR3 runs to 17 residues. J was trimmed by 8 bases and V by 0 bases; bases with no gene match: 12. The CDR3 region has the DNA TGTGCCAGCAGCTTGGTTGTGGGACAGGGGGTATTTGGCGGCTACACCTTC. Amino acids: CASSLVVGQGVFGGYTF.

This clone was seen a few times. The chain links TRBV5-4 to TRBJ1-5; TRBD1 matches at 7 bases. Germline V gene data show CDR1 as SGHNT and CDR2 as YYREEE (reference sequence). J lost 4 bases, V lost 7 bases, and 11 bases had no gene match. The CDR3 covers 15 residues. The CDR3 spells CASAGTEDLNQPQHF. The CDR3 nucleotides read TGTGCCAGCGCCGGGACAGAGGATCTTAATCAGCCCCAGCATTTT.

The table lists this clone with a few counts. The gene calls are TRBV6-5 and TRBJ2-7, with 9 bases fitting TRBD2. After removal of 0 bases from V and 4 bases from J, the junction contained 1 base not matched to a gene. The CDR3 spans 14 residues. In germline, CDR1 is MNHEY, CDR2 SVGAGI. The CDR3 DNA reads TGTGCCAGCAGTTACTCAGCGGGGGGTTACGAGCAGTACGTC. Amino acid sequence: CASSYSAGGYEQYV.

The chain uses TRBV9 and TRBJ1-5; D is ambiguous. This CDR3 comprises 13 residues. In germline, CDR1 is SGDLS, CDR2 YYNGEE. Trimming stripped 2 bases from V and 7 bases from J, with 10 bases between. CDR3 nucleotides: TGTGCCAGCAGCGTTGGAGGGTCCCAGCCCCAGCATTTT. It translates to CASSVGGSQPQHF.

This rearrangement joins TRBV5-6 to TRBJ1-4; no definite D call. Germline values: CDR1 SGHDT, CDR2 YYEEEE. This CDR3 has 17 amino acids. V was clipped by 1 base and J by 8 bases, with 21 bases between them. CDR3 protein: CASSLKSEPPGGEKLFF. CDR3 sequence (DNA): TGTGCCAGCAGCTTGAAATCCGAACCGCCGGGTGGGGAAAAACTGTTTTTT.

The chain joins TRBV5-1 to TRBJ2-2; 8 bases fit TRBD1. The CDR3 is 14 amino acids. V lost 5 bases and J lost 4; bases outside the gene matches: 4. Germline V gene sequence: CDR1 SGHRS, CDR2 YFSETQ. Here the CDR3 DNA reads TGCGCCAGCAGAGTACAGGGGGGCACCGGGGAGCTGTTTTTT. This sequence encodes CASRVQGGTGELFF.

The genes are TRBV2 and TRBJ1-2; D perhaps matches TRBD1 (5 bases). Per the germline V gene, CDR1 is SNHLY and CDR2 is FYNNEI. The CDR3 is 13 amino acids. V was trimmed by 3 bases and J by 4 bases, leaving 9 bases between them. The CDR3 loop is CASSESRGYGYTF. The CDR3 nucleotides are TGTGCCAGCAGTGAGAGTAGGGGCTATGGCTACACCTTC.